The TCR beta chain described here comes from a study of OX40 agonist ivuxolimab in advanced cancers. In regard to this clone: Its specificity is unknown.

Germline CDR1 is SGHTA and CDR2 is FQGNSA. The CDR3 has 16 residues. After removal of 0 bases from V and 2 bases from J, the junction contained 4 bases not matched to a gene. General study points: The study found that CD8+ T cells averaged more expanded clones than CD4+.

Method: immunoSEQ multiplex PCR; TCRdb's copy keeps in-frame clones and lacks some. The table has about 79,000 clones, over 80% seen once. This specimen was CD4+ or CD8+ T cells sorted from blood, taken in a trial of the OX40 agonist ivuxolimab. The chain is built from TRBV7-2 and TRBJ2-7, with TRBD1 matching 10 bases. The receptor's source is an adult with an advanced solid tumor such as melanoma, head and neck, liver or kidney cancer. Here the CDR3 reads CASSLALGQGAYEQYF. The CDR3 DNA reads TGTGCCAGCAGCTTAGCGTTAGGACAGGGGGCCTACGAGCAGTACTTC.